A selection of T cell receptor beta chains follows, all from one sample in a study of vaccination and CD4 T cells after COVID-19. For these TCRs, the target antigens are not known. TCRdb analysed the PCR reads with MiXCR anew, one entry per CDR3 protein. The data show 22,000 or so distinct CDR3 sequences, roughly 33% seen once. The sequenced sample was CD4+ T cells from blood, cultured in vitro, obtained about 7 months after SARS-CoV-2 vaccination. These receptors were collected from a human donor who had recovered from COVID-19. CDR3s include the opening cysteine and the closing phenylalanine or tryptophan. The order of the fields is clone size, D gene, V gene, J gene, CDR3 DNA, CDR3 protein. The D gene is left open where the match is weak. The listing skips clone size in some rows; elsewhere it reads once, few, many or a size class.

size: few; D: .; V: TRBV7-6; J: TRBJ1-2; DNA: TGTGCCAGCAGCTTTTCTGGGTCAGGGATGTACGGCTACACCTTC; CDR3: CASSFSGSGMYGYTF
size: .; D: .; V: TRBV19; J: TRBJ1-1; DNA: TGTGCCAGTAGTATATTACCACGGGGGGGGGCTAACGCTGAAGCTTTCTTT; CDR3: CASSILPRGGANAEAFF
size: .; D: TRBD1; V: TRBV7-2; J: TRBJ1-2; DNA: TGTGCCAGCAGCCCTGGACAGGGGTATGGCTACACCTTC; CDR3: CASSPGQGYGYTF
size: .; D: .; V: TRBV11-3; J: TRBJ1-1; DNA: TGTGCCAGCAGCTTATTCAACACTGAAGCTTTCTTT; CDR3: CASSLFNTEAFF
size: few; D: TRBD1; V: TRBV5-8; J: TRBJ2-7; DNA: TGTGCCAGCAGCGAGGGACAGGGGAGCTCCTACGAGCAGTACTTC; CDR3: CASSEGQGSSYEQYF
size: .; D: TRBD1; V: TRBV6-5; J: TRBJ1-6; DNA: TGTGCCAGCAGTTACCACAGACAGGGTAGTCCACCCTCACCCCTCCACTTT; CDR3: CASSYHRQGSPPSPLHF
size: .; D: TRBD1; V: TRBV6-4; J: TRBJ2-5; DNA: TGTGCCAGCAGTGACTGTGCCAGGGGGACGGAAGAGACCCAGTACTTC; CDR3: CASSDCARGTEETQYF
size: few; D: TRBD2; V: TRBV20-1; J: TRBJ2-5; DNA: TGCAGTGCTAGGATAACTAGCGGGTCGGAGACCCAGTACTTC; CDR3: CSARITSGSETQYF
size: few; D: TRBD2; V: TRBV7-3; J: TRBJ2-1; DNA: TGTGCCAGCAGCTTTCGACTAGCGGGGTTGAATGAGCAGTTCTTC; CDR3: CASSFRLAGLNEQFF
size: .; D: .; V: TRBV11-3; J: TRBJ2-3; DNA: TGTGCCAGCAGTCTCGAGCGGGATACGCAGTATTTT; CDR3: CASSLERDTQYF
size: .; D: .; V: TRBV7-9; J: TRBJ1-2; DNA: TGTGCCAGCAGCTTAGGGGGAGGGGGTTACTATGGCTACACCTTC; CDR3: CASSLGGGGYYGYTF
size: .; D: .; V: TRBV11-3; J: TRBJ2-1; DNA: TGTGCCAGCGAGATGAGCTCCTACAATGAGCAGTTCTTC; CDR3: CASEMSSYNEQFF
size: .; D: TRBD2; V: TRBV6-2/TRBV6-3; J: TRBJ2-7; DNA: TGTGCCAGCAGGCTGAGCGGGACCTGCGAGCAGTACTTC; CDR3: CASRLSGTCEQYF
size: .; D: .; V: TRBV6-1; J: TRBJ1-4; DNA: TGTGCCAGCAGTGAATTGGGGCAGGGGGAAAAACTGTTTTTT; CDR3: CASSELGQGEKLFF
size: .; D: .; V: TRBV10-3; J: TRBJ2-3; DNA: TGTGCCATCAGTGAGAACCCACAGACCGCCCGCACAGATACGCAGTATTTT; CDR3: CAISENPQTARTDTQYF
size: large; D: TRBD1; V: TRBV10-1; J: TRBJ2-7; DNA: TGCGCCAGCACCGGGACAGCCGAGTACGAGCAGTACTTC; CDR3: CASTGTAEYEQYF
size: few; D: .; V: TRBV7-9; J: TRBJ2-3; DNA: TGTGCCAGCAGCTTTAGTAGCGTGAGTAGCACAGATACGCAGTATTTT; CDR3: CASSFSSVSSTDTQYF
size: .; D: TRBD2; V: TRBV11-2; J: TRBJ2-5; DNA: TGTGCCACCCGTAAAGCGGGAGTGGAGACCCAGTACTTC; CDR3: CATRKAGVETQYF
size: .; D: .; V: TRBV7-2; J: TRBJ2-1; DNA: TGTGCCAGCAGCTTAATTTTCCTGGGACCTGAGCAGTTCTTC; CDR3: CASSLIFLGPEQFF
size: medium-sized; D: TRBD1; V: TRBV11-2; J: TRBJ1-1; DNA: TGTGCCAGCAGCCCAATGGGGACAGGGTTCACTGAAGCTTTCTTT; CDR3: CASSPMGTGFTEAFF
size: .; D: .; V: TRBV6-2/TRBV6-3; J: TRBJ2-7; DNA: TGTGCCAGCAGTCGGAAGAACTTC; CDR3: CASSRKNF
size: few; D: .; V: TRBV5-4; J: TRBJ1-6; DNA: TGTGCCAGCAGCCCCGGGTGGGGGGATAATTCACCCCTCCACTTT; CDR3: CASSPGWGDNSPLHF
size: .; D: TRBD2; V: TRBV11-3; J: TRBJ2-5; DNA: TGTGCCAGCAGCCTAGCGGGAGGGCAGGAGACCCAGTACTTC; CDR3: CASSLAGGQETQYF
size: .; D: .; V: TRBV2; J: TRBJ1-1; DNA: TGTGCCAGCTCCGGGTTGTCAGCTTGGGCTTTCTTT; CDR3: CASSGLSAWAFF
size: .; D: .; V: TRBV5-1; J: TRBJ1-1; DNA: TGCGCCAGCAGCGCACACCAACCGGGACGGGCCACTGAAGCTTTCTTT; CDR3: CASSAHQPGRATEAFF
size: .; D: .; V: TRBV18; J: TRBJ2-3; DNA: TGTGCCAGCTCACCACCGACCCGCACAGATACGCAGTATTTT; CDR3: CASSPPTRTDTQYF
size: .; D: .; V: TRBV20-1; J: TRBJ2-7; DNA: TGCAGTGCCTCACTGAATGCCCCGGGGCAGGGGTACGACGAGCAGTACTTC; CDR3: CSASLNAPGQGYDEQYF
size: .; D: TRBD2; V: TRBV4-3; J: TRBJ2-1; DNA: TGCGCCAGCAGCCAAGAGGCCGGGACTAGCGGCTGGAATGAGCAGTTCTTC; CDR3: CASSQEAGTSGWNEQFF
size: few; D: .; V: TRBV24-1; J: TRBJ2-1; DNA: TGTGCCACCAGTGACCCGCAAGCCTTCTCCTACAATGAGCAGTTCTTC; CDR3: CATSDPQAFSYNEQFF
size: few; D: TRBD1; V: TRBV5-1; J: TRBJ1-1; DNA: TGCGCCAGCAGCTCCGACAGGGGAGGAATGAGGGCTGAAGCTTTCTTT; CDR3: CASSSDRGGMRAEAFF
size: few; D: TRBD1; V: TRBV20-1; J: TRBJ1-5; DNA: TGCAGTGCTAGTACAGGGGGAGCCAATCAGCCCCAGCATTTT; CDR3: CSASTGGANQPQHF
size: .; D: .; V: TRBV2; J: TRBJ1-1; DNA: TGTGCCAGCAGTGAAAGTAGGGGAGGGAACACTGAAGCTTTCTTT; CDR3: CASSESRGGNTEAFF
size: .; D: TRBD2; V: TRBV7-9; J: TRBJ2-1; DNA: TGTGCCAGCAGCTTAGTGGTAGCGGGAGGGCCGGGTGAGCAGTTCTTC; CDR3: CASSLVVAGGPGEQFF
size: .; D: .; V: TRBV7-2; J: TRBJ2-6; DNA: TGTGCCAGCAGCTTTGTACGGTTTATGTCCTCTGGGGCCAACGTCCTGACTTTC; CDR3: CASSFVRFMSSGANVLTF
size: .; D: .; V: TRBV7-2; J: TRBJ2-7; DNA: TGTGCCAGCAGCTTATTAGTGGGCTCCTACGAGCAGTACTTC; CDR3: CASSLLVGSYEQYF
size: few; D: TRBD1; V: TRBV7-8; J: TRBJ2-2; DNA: TGTGCCAGCAGCTTGGAGACAGGGAAGAACACCGGGGAGCTGTTTTTT; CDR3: CASSLETGKNTGELFF
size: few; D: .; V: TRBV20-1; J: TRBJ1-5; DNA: TGCAGTGCTAGAGCCCTCCTCCTACAAGGGAATCAGCCCCAGCATTTT; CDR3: CSARALLLQGNQPQHF
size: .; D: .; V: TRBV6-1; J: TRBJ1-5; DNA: TGTGCCAGCAGGCCCCTGCCAATTAGCAATCAGCCCCAGCATTTT; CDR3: CASRPLPISNQPQHF
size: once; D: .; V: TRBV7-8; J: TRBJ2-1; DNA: TGTGCCAGCAGCTTCGACACAGCGCGGAACAATGAGCAGTTCTTC; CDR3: CASSFDTARNNEQFF
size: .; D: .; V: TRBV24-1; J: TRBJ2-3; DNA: TGTGCCACCAGTGACTCCACCAGGTTCACAGATACGCAGTATTTT; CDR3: CATSDSTRFTDTQYF
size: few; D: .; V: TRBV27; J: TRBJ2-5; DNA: TGTGCCAGGGAAGAGACCCAGTACTTC; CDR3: CAREETQYF
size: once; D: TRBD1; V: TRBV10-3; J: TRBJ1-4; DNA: TGTGCCATCAGTGAGTCTAACAGGGGGCTACTGTTTTTT; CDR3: CAISESNRGLLFF
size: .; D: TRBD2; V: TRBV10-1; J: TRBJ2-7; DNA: TGCGCCAGCAGTGAGGGCCGGGGGGGCCTATGGGAGCAGTACTTC; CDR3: CASSEGRGGLWEQYF
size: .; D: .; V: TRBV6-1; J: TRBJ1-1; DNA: TGTGCCAGCAGTGTGAACTGGATCACTGAAGCTTTCTTT; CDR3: CASSVNWITEAFF
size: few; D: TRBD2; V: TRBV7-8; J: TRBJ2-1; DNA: TGTGCCAGCAGCTTAGTGGGCGGGAGTACGAATGAGCAGTTCTTC; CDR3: CASSLVGGSTNEQFF
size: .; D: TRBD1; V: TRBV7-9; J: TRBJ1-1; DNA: TGTGCCAGCAGCTCACAGGGGAGCACTGAAGCTTTCTTT; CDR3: CASSSQGSTEAFF
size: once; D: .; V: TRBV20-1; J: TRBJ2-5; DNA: TGCAGTGCTAGCACGCCAGCCTTCCAAGAGACCCAGTACTTC; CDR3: CSASTPAFQETQYF
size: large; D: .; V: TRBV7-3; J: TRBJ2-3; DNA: TGTGCCAGCAGCGATAGCACAGATACGCAGTATTTT; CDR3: CASSDSTDTQYF
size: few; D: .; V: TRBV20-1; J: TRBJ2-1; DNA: TGCAGTGCTAGGGAACGACAGGACCGCTACAATGAGCAGTTCTTC; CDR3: CSARERQDRYNEQFF
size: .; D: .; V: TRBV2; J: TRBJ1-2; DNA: TGTGCCAGCAGTGCCATGCTCGATGGCTACACCTTC; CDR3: CASSAMLDGYTF
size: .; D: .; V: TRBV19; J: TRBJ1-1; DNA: TGTGCCACTGCCCTACGCAGTCCCCCCACTGAAGCTTTCTTT; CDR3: CATALRSPPTEAFF
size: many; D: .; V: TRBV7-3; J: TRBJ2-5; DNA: TGTGCCAGCAGCTCCCAAGGGGGAGCGTCCTGGGAGACCCAGTACTTC; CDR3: CASSSQGGASWETQYF
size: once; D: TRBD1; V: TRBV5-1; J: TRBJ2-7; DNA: TGCGCCAGCAACATACAGGGGGCAAACGAGCAGTACTTC; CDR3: CASNIQGANEQYF
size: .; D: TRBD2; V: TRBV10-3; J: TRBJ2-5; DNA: TGTGCCATCAGGGGGACTAGCGTGGAGACCCAGTACTTC; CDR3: CAIRGTSVETQYF
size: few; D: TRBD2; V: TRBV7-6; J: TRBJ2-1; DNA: TGTGCCAGCAGCAGCAACATCGCCGGGGGGGACAATGAGCAGTTCTTC; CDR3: CASSSNIAGGDNEQFF